This entry lists 32 T cell receptor beta chains sequenced from one sample in a study of breast tumors, draining lymph nodes, adjacent tissues. Samples came from axillary lymph nodes draining the breast cancer. TCRdb re-derived calls from the multiplex PCR reads in MiXCR, one entry per CDR3 protein. This sample has over 150,000 distinct CDR3 sequences, with 30% to 40% found just once. Sequencing was carried out using axillary lymph node tissue. The receptors were sampled from a female donor with breast cancer. Some clones in this sample may be carry-over from other donors' samples.

The rearrangement links TRBV6-5 to TRBJ1-2; D remains unclear. Germline CDR1 reads MNHEY; CDR2 reads SVGAGI. V gave up 5 bases and J gave up 2 bases, with 18 bases separating them. The CDR3 sequence is 16 residues long. CDR3 bases: TGTGCCAGCAGTCATAATTCACCCGCTGAGAACTATGGCTACACCTTC. Residues: CASSHNSPAENYGYTF.

This clonotype has a count of ten or more. J is TRBJ2-3 and V is TRBV5-1, with 8 bases that match TRBD1. The CDR3 sequence is 14 residues long. The trim removed 4 bases at V and 3 bases at J, leaving 4 bases unmatched. The V gene's germline CDR1 is SGHRS and CDR2 YFSETQ. Here the CDR3 reads CASSITGGTDTQYF. The CDR3 coding sequence is TGCGCCAGCAGCATAACAGGGGGTACAGATACGCAGTATTTT.

Many counts were recorded for this clonotype. This chain links TRBV20-1 with TRBJ2-5, with TRBD2 as a possible D gene (5 bases). The CDR3 runs 14 residues. Germline CDR1 is DFQATT and CDR2 is SNEGSKA (reference sequence). Deletions cut 1 base from V and 4 bases from J, with 13 bases between. CDR3: CSARVPLAGETQYF. The CDR3 nucleotides read TGCAGTGCTAGAGTCCCCTTGGCGGGAGAGACCCAGTACTTC.

This rearrangement joins TRBV18 to TRBJ1-3, with TRBD1 matching 8 bases. Germline lookup yields CDR1 KGHSH and CDR2 LQKENI. The junction had 10 bases not matched to a gene; V was cut back by 6 bases and J by 3 bases. This CDR3 comprises 16 residues. Here the CDR3 DNA reads TGTGCCAGCTCGTCCACAGGGGGAGTCTTTGGAAACACCATATATTTT. This translates into CASSSTGGVFGNTIYF.

V usage is TRBV5-4 and J usage is TRBJ2-7, with 9 bases aligning to TRBD2. The CDR3 totals 16 residues. After removal of 0 bases from V and 3 bases from J, the junction contained 7 bases not matched to a gene. The V gene's germline CDR1 is SGHNT and CDR2 YYREEE (reference sequence). CDR3 residues: CASSLAVAGVIYEQYF. CDR3 DNA: TGTGCCAGCAGCTTGGCCGTAGCGGGAGTTATCTACGAGCAGTACTTC.

This clonotype was seen repeatedly, ten times or more. The chain joins TRBV15 to TRBJ2-1; 9 bases match TRBD2. The V gene end was trimmed by 1 base and the J gene end by 0 bases; junction bases not matched to a gene: 4. Germline V lookup: CDR1 LNHNV, CDR2 YYDKDF (reference sequence). The CDR3 has 17 residues. CDR3: CATSRGGRDSSYNEQFF. For the CDR3, the DNA is TGTGCCACCAGCAGAGGCGGGAGGGACAGCTCCTACAATGAGCAGTTCTTC. Full variable domain (rest looked up from reference TRBV15 and TRBJ2-1): DAMVIQNPRYQVTQFGKPVTLSCSQTLNHNVMYWYQQKSSQAPKLLFHYYDKDFNNEADTPDNFQSRRPNTSFCFLDIRSPGLGDTAMYLCATSRGGRDSSYNEQFFGPGTRLTVL.

On this clonotype itself: It may be a read error: a sequence one base away is much more abundant. The chain joins TRBV30 to TRBJ2-7, with D tentatively TRBD2 (5 bases). With 2 bases removed from V and 6 bases from J, the gap between germline ends came to 11 bases. Germline lookup yields CDR1 GTSNPN and CDR2 SVGIG (reference sequence). This CDR3 comprises 12 residues. CDR3 sequence (DNA): TGTGCCTGGAGTTCAACAGAGGGCGAGCAGTACTTC. Protein product: CAWSSTEGEQYF.

This clonotype was detected ten times or more. J is TRBJ2-5 and V is TRBV5-6; D remains ambiguous. Germline assignment: CDR1 SGHDT and CDR2 YYEEEE. The CDR3 spans 15 residues. V was trimmed by 0 bases and J by 7 bases, leaving 16 bases between them. The CDR3 nucleotides are TGTGCCAGCAGCTTGGAGGCGCGCGGTGGCGGGACCCAGTACTTC. Its translation is CASSLEARGGGTQYF.

This clonotype was counted ten times or more. J is TRBJ2-7 and V is TRBV4-2; no reliable D call. V lost 3 bases and J 6 bases, leaving 9 bases between the germline ends. This CDR3 is built from 12 residues. Germline CDR1 reads LGHNA; CDR2 reads YNFKEQ. This CDR3 is CASSHFSGEQYF. The CDR3 nucleotides are TGTGCCAGCAGCCATTTCTCCGGCGAGCAGTACTTC.

This clonotype was detected ten times or more. CDR3 in DNA: TGTGCCAGCAGTTCGTGGACAGGGGGTGGCAATCAGCCCCAGCATTTT. This translates into CASSSWTGGGNQPQHF. The chain employs TRBV12-3 or TRBV12-4 and TRBJ1-5, with 10 bases fitting TRBD1. The CDR3 consists of 16 residues. Trimming at V came to 4 bases and at J to 2 bases, leaving 5 bases not matched to a gene.

The table lists this clonotype with many counts. This chain links TRBV6-6 with TRBJ2-5, with 9 bases matching TRBD2. Germline CDR1 is MNHNY and CDR2 is SVGAGI (reference sequence). The CDR3 runs 14 residues. V was clipped by 2 bases and J by 5 bases; unmatched bases: 3. The CDR3: CASSYVAGGETQYF. In DNA form, the CDR3 reads TGTGCCAGCAGTTACGTCGCGGGAGGGGAGACCCAGTACTTC.

This clonotype came up many times. CDR3 region: CASGRLGETQYF. In DNA, the CDR3 is TGTGCCAGCGGGAGGTTGGGGGAGACCCAGTACTTC. This chain links TRBV9 with TRBJ2-5, with D perhaps TRBD2 (6 bases). Germline V lookup: CDR1 SGDLS, CDR2 YYNGEE. The CDR3 consists of 12 residues. V was cut by 7 bases and J by 5 bases, with 12 bases left in between.

This clonotype was seen repeatedly, ten times or more. The chain recombines TRBV12-3 or TRBV12-4 with TRBJ1-5, with 7 nucleotides matching TRBD1. The CDR3 runs 14 residues. V lost 5 bases to trimming and J lost 7 bases; unmatched junction nucleotides: 8. CDR3 region: CASSPTGRGQPQHF. In DNA, the CDR3 is TGTGCCAGCAGTCCGACAGGGCGAGGGCAGCCCCAGCATTTT.

As to this clonotype: A much larger clone lies a single base off, so this may be a read error. The chain uses TRBV6-2 or TRBV6-3 and TRBJ1-2; 7 positions match TRBD1. This CDR3 region has 16 residues. Per germline, CDR1 MNHEY and CDR2 SVGEGT. The trim removed 5 bases at V and 8 bases at J, leaving 17 bases unmatched. This CDR3 is CASSPLQGRPTMGYTF. DNA of the CDR3: TGTGCCAGCAGTCCCCTACAGGGGAGACCTACTATGGGCTACACCTTC.

This clonotype was recorded many times. The chain couples TRBV20-1 to TRBJ1-4, with 9 bases lining up with TRBD1. This CDR3 has 15 residues. Germline CDR1 reads DFQATT; CDR2 reads SNEGSKA (reference sequence). The J segment lost 8 bases and the V segment lost 0 bases, leaving 7 bases of the junction unmatched. CDR3 DNA sequence: TGCAGTGCTAGAGATCATTACAGGGGGCGAGAAAAACTGTTTTTT. Translation gives CSARDHYRGREKLFF.

This clonotype came up many times. The gene calls are TRBV7-2 and TRBJ2-1, with 10 bases fitting TRBD2. Trimming removed 4 bases from V and 4 bases from J; junction bases left unmatched: 7. Germline loops: CDR1 SGHTA, CDR2 FQGNSA. This CDR3 contains 16 residues. The CDR3 reads CASSSTGTSAYNEQFF. The CDR3 nucleotides read TGTGCCAGCAGCTCAACCGGGACTAGCGCTTACAATGAGCAGTTCTTC. Complete variable domain (other parts from reference TRBV7-2 and TRBJ2-1): GAGVSQSPSNKVTEKGKDVELRCDPISGHTALYWYRQSLGQGLEFLIYFQGNSAPDKSGLPSDRFSAERTGGSVSTLTIQRTQQEDSAVYLCASSSTGTSAYNEQFFGPGTRLTVL.

In this sample, this clonotype turned up many times. V is TRBV7-8 and J is TRBJ2-5, with D possibly called TRBD1 or TRBD2 (6 bases each). Germline CDR1 and CDR2: SGHVS and FQNEAQ. The length of the CDR3 is 16 residues. V was pared by 2 bases and J by 7 bases, with 20 bases between. CDR3 in DNA: TGTGCCAGCAGCTTATTCCCGGGGGCACGCGCGGGGACCCAGTACTTC. Translation: CASSLFPGARAGTQYF.

This clonotype was detected a few times. The chain carries TRBV20-1 and TRBJ2-4; 10 bases map to TRBD2. There are 15 residues in the CDR3. After removal of 6 bases from V and 1 base from J, the junction contained 6 bases not matched to a gene. CDR1 is DFQATT, CDR2 SNEGSKA, per germline (reference sequence). CDR3 sequence: CSAAGTSVAKNIQYF. For the CDR3, the DNA is TGCAGTGCCGCCGGGACTAGCGTTGCCAAAAACATTCAGTACTTC.

This clonotype was seen only a few times. Since a much larger clone is just one base distant, this may be a read error. The chain combines TRBV9 with TRBJ2-5; D might be TRBD1 (6 bases). The germline V gene encodes CDR1 SGDLS and CDR2 YYNGEE. Trimming removed 3 bases from V and 3 bases from J, with 9 bases in between. The CDR3 contains 13 residues. Here the CDR3 reads CASSEGQKETQYF. The CDR3 DNA reads as TGTGCCAGCAGCGAAGGACAGAAAGAGACCCAGTACTTC. Combining the CDR3 with reference TRBV9 and TRBJ2-5 gives the whole variable domain DSGVTQTPKHLITATGQRVTLRCSPRSGDLSVYWYQQSLDQGLQFLIQYYNGEERAKGNILERFSAQQFPDLHSELNLSSLELGDSALYFCASSEGQKETQYFGPGTRLLVL.

The rearrangement links TRBV20-1 to TRBJ2-1; the D gene could be TRBD1 or TRBD2 (6 bases each). Germline V lookup: CDR1 DFQATT, CDR2 SNEGSKA (reference sequence). The CDR3 has 21 amino acids. Deletions cut 0 bases from V and 0 bases from J, with 27 bases between. The CDR3 loop is CSAREQLGGSRVISSYNEQFF. The CDR3 coding sequence is TGCAGTGCTAGAGAGCAACTCGGGGGCTCGCGGGTGATCAGCTCCTACAATGAGCAGTTCTTC.

As concerns this clonotype: A read error is possible here, since a much larger clone lies one base away. Here the CDR3 omits its conserved ending phenylalanine or tryptophan, so a read error is the likely source. This sequence joins TRBV7-2 and TRBJ2-5; tentative D call: TRBD2 (5 bases). There are 14 residues in the CDR3. Per the germline V gene, CDR1 is SGHTA and CDR2 is FQGNSA. Deletions cut 4 bases from V and 0 bases from J, with 9 bases between. The CDR3 sequence: CASSSTTYQETQYL. CDR3 DNA: TGTGCCAGCAGCTCGACTACGTACCAAGAGACCCAGTACCTC.

The table lists this clonotype with a few counts. V and J are TRBV20-1 and TRBJ1-1, with TRBD1 matching 9 bases. The CDR3 sequence is 13 residues long. Germline assignment: CDR1 DFQATT and CDR2 SNEGSKA (reference sequence). CDR3 nucleotide sequence: TGCAGGCCACAGGGGGCGAGGAACACTGAAGCTTTCTTT. Protein product: CRPQGARNTEAFF.

The rearrangement uses TRBV10-1 and TRBJ2-1; 7 nucleotides line up with TRBD1. CDR3 length: 13 amino acids. Germline V gene data show CDR1 as WNHNN and CDR2 as SYGVQD (reference sequence). V trimming: 8 bases; J trimming: 6 bases; junction bases outside the gene matches: 7. CDR3 DNA: TGCGCCAGCGGTAAGACAGGGTTCAATGAGCAGTTCTTC. Translating it yields CASGKTGFNEQFF.

The rearrangement links TRBV9 to TRBJ1-3; TRBD1 is a possible D gene (5 bases). V lost 4 bases to trimming and J lost 2 bases, with 19 bases between them. Germline V gives CDR1 SGDLS, CDR2 YYNGEE. The CDR3 sequence is 17 residues long. In nucleotides, the CDR3 is TGTGCCAGCAGCACCCTAGCGGGGGGATCGCCTGGAAACACCATATATTTT. It yields the protein CASSTLAGGSPGNTIYF.

This clonotype appeared many times. The chain uses TRBV6-5 and TRBJ1-2; D may be TRBD1 (5 bases). Germline assignment: CDR1 MNHEY and CDR2 SVGAGI. Trimming took 5 bases from V and 3 from J, leaving 16 bases between them. The CDR3 totals 15 residues. CDR3 protein: CASSGGPSEDYGYTF. The CDR3 region has the DNA TGTGCCAGCAGTGGGGGTCCCTCGGAAGACTATGGCTACACCTTC.

At least ten counts were recorded for this clonotype. This chain uses TRBV4-1 with TRBJ2-6; possible D gene TRBD1, 6 bases. This CDR3 contains 18 residues. Per germline, CDR1 MGHRA and CDR2 YSYEKL. V shed 0 bases and J shed 2 bases, with 14 bases lying between them. This CDR3 is CASSQERPPGAGANVLTF. DNA for the CDR3: TGCGCCAGCAGCCAAGAAAGACCACCAGGGGCTGGGGCCAACGTCCTGACTTTC.

This clonotype was picked up many times. This chain connects TRBV20-1 to TRBJ2-7; 8 bases are a match to TRBD1. The germline V gene has CDR1 DFQATT and CDR2 SNEGSKA (reference sequence). V lost 4 bases, J lost 5 bases, and 13 bases stayed unmatched. The CDR3 extends over 15 amino acids. The CDR3: CSATQPGQASDEQYF. For the CDR3, the DNA is TGCAGTGCTACGCAGCCGGGACAGGCCTCTGACGAGCAGTACTTC.

This clonotype was seen many times. The chain has TRBV20-1 and TRBJ1-5, with 7 bases lining up with TRBD1. V lost 3 bases, J lost 2 bases, and 1 base stayed unmatched. Germline CDR1 DFQATT, CDR2 SNEGSKA (reference sequence). This CDR3 comprises 13 residues. The chain's CDR3 is CSASDRGNQPQHF. The DNA for the CDR3 is TGCAGTGCTAGTGACAGGGGCAATCAGCCCCAGCATTTT.

The rearrangement uses TRBV19 and TRBJ2-1; no definite D call. This CDR3 is 16 amino acids long. Germline assignment: CDR1 LNHDA and CDR2 SQIVND (reference sequence). V lost 4 bases and J lost 0, with 13 bases in between. The CDR3 is CASSSPPGSSYNEQFF. CDR3 sequence (DNA): TGTGCCAGTAGTAGTCCCCCCGGCAGCTCCTACAATGAGCAGTTCTTC.

This chain uses TRBV28 with TRBJ2-1; possible D gene TRBD2, 6 bases. Between the trimmed V and J ends, which lost 2 bases and 7 bases, there was a span of 9 bases. Germline V CDR1 and CDR2: MDHEN, SYDVKM. This CDR3 is 13 amino acids long. In DNA form, the CDR3 reads TGTGCCAGCAGTTTACCGGCGGGGAATGAGCAGTTCTTC. Its protein is CASSLPAGNEQFF.

There are a few counts of this clonotype. The chain has TRBV27 and TRBJ2-7; D is uncertain. Germline V CDR1 and CDR2: MNHEY, SMNVEV (reference sequence). The CDR3 consists of 12 residues. V was shortened by 7 bases and J by 4 bases, with 11 bases between the two germline ends. CDR3 DNA sequence: TGTGCCAGCACCACAAAACCATACGAGCAGTACTTC. Translated, it gives CASTTKPYEQYF.

The rearrangement uses TRBV19 and TRBJ1-5, with D tentatively TRBD1 (6 bases). This CDR3 has 15 residues. Germline-derived CDR1 and CDR2 are LNHDA and SQIVND (reference sequence). The CDR3 reads CASTRGEGPNQPQHF. CDR3 in DNA: TGTGCATCCACTAGGGGGGAGGGCCCCAATCAGCCCCAGCATTTT.